This T cell receptor beta chain was found in a study of blood T cell repertoires in COVID-19. The overall study: T cells, B-cell-depleted T cells, or PBMCs provided the cDNA or gDNA that served as material.

The authors' processing: Amplification of reference gene primers provided the estimated nucleated cell counts. TCRdb's copy holds only in-frame clones and misses some; the assay was immunoSEQ multiplex PCR. That table supplies the V and J calls and clone size; D and trimming were determined from the DNA. Seen here are under 110,000 clones, around 85% observed once, and the top ten hold approximately 1.8%. This CDR3 contains 15 residues. V shed 1 base and J shed 1 base, with 10 bases lying between them. Germline V gives CDR1 MDHEN, CDR2 SYDVKM. The rearrangement uses TRBV28 and TRBJ1-1; tentatively, D is TRBD1 (5 bases). Input material: peripheral blood. The TCR was taken from a woman aged 70-85 years with active or convalescent COVID-19. In nucleotides, the CDR3 is TGTGCCAGCAGTTTATTAGGGGCAGGGAACACTGAAGCTTTCTTT. Translated: CASSLLGAGNTEAFF.